A selection of T cell receptor beta chains follows, all from one sample in a study of T cells after posttransplantation cyclophosphamide. Measured with immunoSEQ multiplex PCR; TCRdb has only the in-frame clones, and not every one. The sample shows about 6,000 clones, more than 95% of them seen only once. Material for sequencing was memory CD4+ T cells sorted from PBMCs. All receptors derive from a middle-aged man in good health, CMV-negative, and a related stem cell transplant donor. The CDR3 runs from the conserved cysteine through the conserved F or W. A D gene is named only where the DNA matches it firmly. Clone size is given for some rows only: seen once, a few or many times, or a class if the clone is expanded.

clone_size: few; v_call: TRBV5-5; d_call: TRBD1; j_call: TRBJ1-4; cdr3_nt: TGTGCCAGCAGCTACGACAGGGGTAATGAAAAACTGTTTTTT; cdr3_aa: CASSYDRGNEKLFF
clone_size: NA; v_call: TRBV4-1; d_call: TRBD1; j_call: TRBJ1-1; cdr3_nt: TGCGCCAGCAGCCTGTCAATCACCAGGGGGCCCACTGAAGCTTTCTTT; cdr3_aa: CASSLSITRGPTEAFF
clone_size: once; v_call: TRBV6-5; d_call: NA; j_call: TRBJ1-1; cdr3_nt: TGTGCCAGCAGTCTTTCCCAACAGCCTGAGACTGAAGCTTTCTTT; cdr3_aa: CASSLSQQPETEAFF
clone_size: NA; v_call: TRBV7-2; d_call: NA; j_call: TRBJ2-6; cdr3_nt: TGTGCCAGCAGCCCCGAACCAGGGGGGGCCAACGTCCTGACTTTC; cdr3_aa: CASSPEPGGANVLTF
clone_size: NA; v_call: TRBV6-6; d_call: TRBD2; j_call: TRBJ2-7; cdr3_nt: TGTGCCAGCAGTTATGGGCACGTGGCGGGAGTCGAGCAGTACTTC; cdr3_aa: CASSYGHVAGVEQYF
clone_size: NA; v_call: TRBV19; d_call: TRBD2; j_call: TRBJ2-1; cdr3_nt: TGTGCCAGTAGTATCCAGCGGGAGGTACAGTTCTTC; cdr3_aa: CASSIQREVQFF
clone_size: NA; v_call: TRBV5-1; d_call: NA; j_call: TRBJ1-1; cdr3_nt: TGCGCCAGCAGCTTGACAGCAATGAACACTGAAGCTTTCTTT; cdr3_aa: CASSLTAMNTEAFF
clone_size: NA; v_call: TRBV28; d_call: NA; j_call: TRBJ2-2; cdr3_nt: TGTGCCAGCAGTTTACCGGGGTCGGGAGCCGGGGAGCTGTTTTTT; cdr3_aa: CASSLPGSGAGELFF
clone_size: NA; v_call: TRBV11-2; d_call: NA; j_call: TRBJ2-3; cdr3_nt: TGTGCCAGCAGCACGCGGGATCCTACTGATACGCAGTATTTT; cdr3_aa: CASSTRDPTDTQYF
clone_size: NA; v_call: TRBV9; d_call: TRBD2; j_call: TRBJ2-2; cdr3_nt: TGTGCCAGCAGCGTAACAGCGGGAAGCACCGGGGAGCTGTTTTTT; cdr3_aa: CASSVTAGSTGELFF
clone_size: NA; v_call: TRBV19; d_call: TRBD1; j_call: TRBJ2-2; cdr3_nt: TGTGCCAGTATAGGGACAGGGATCGCCGGGGAGCTGTTTTTT; cdr3_aa: CASIGTGIAGELFF